The 32 T cell receptor beta chains given below trace back to one sample, sequenced in a study of blood T cell repertoires in COVID-19 (TCRdb year 2020). Libraries came from the immunoSEQ multiplex PCR assay. The table comes from immuneACCESS by way of TCRdb, which keeps in-frame sequences with V and J called. Part of the clones is missing from these tables; in studies checked, under half for an unresolved V gene and the rest for unknown reasons. The sample table lists about 160,000 clones, more than 75% of them with a count of one. Less than 8.5% of the sample is taken by the ten largest. Material for sequencing was PBMCs or T cells enriched from blood (not recorded which). The origin of the receptors is a woman aged 50 to 60 who had recovered from COVID-19.

The V call is TRBV5-6, the J call TRBJ1-4; 10 bases agree with TRBD1. The CDR3 loop spans 18 amino acids. Germline CDR1 SGHDT, CDR2 YYEEEE. V shed 0 bases, J shed 0 bases, and the junction held 5 bases outside the gene matches. The DNA for the CDR3 is TGTGCCAGCAGCTTGGGATGGGACAGGGGATCAACTAATGAAAAACTGTTTTTT. It yields the protein CASSLGWDRGSTNEKLFF.

The chain is built from TRBV3-1 (or the pseudogene TRBV3-2) and TRBJ2-7; 7 nucleotides agree with TRBD1. Germline loops: CDR1 LGHDT, CDR2 YNNKEL (reference sequence). The V gene end was trimmed by 4 bases and the J gene end by 2 bases; junction bases not matched to a gene: 8. The CDR3 contains 15 residues. The CDR3 DNA sequence: TGTGCCAGCAGCCCCTACCCCGACAGGGCCTACGAGCAGTACTTC. It yields the protein CASSPYPDRAYEQYF.

The chain uses TRBV4-3 and TRBJ2-7, with D uncertain. Trimming took off 1 base at V and 4 bases at J, with 14 bases between the two ends. The germline gives CDR1 LGHNA, CDR2 YSLEER. This CDR3 comprises 15 residues. The chain's CDR3 is CASSQVGQAVYEQYF. CDR3 nucleotide sequence: TGCGCCAGCAGCCAAGTTGGCCAGGCAGTTTACGAGCAGTACTTC.

This clone has only a few counts. The chain links TRBV9 to TRBJ2-2; the match to TRBD2 covers 9 bases. CDR1 is SGDLS, CDR2 YYNGEE, per germline. V gave up 3 bases and J gave up 3 bases; unmatched junction bases: 6. The CDR3 is 16 residues long. CDR3 region: CASSEQRGADTGELFF. The CDR3 nucleotides are TGTGCCAGCAGCGAACAGCGGGGGGCCGACACCGGGGAGCTGTTTTTT.

The count of this clone is one. The rearrangement uses TRBV14 and TRBJ2-7; weak D call: TRBD2 (5 bases). Germline V gene data show CDR1 as SGHDN and CDR2 as FVKESK. V was clipped by 3 bases and J by 3 bases, with 15 bases between them. This CDR3 region has 15 residues. The CDR3 DNA is TGTGCCAGCAGCCACATAGTGGAGGACTTCTACGAGCAGTACTTC. This translates into CASSHIVEDFYEQYF.

The chain couples TRBV6-4 to TRBJ1-5, with D unclear. The CDR3 spans 13 residues. In germline, CDR1 is MRHNA, CDR2 SNTAGT. Trimming took 5 bases from V and 4 from J, leaving 9 bases between them. The CDR3 region has the DNA TGTGCCAGCAGTCTTGGACTGAATCAGCCCCAGCATTTT. Translated: CASSLGLNQPQHF.

This chain uses TRBV19 with TRBJ2-4; TRBD1 aligns across 10 bases. CDR1 and CDR2 from the germline V gene are LNHDA and SQIVND (reference sequence). Trimming removed 6 bases from V and 2 bases from J; junction bases left unmatched: 4. This CDR3 region has 15 residues. CDR3 nucleotides: TGTGCCAGTAGGGGGACAGGGGAGACCAAAAACATTCAGTACTTC. Its protein product is CASRGTGETKNIQYF.

This rearrangement joins TRBV4-1 to TRBJ2-1; TRBD1 matches 7 bases. The CDR3 is 22 amino acids. V lost 1 base and J lost 2; bases outside the gene matches: 23. Germline assignment: CDR1 MGHRA and CDR2 YSYEKL. The DNA of the CDR3 is TGCGCCAGCAGCCAAGGACGCGCGCGAGCTAGAATACCGGGACAGACCTACAATGAGCAGTTCTTC. Amino acids: CASSQGRARARIPGQTYNEQFF.

This clone has only one observation. This chain joins TRBV11-2 and TRBJ1-3; TRBD1 agrees at 7 bases. The CDR3 length is 14 residues. In germline, CDR1 is SGHAT, CDR2 FQNNGV. The ends lost 2 bases at V and 3 bases at J; junction bases unmatched: 1. The CDR3 DNA reads TGTGCCAGCAGCTTACAGGGGGGTGGAAACACCATATATTTT. Its translation: CASSLQGGGNTIYF. The whole variable domain, remainder taken from reference TRBV11-2 and TRBJ1-3, is EAGVAQSPRYKIIEKRQSVAFWCNPISGHATLYWYQQILGQGPKLLIQFQNNGVVDDSQLPKDRFSAERLKGVDSTLKIQPAKLEDSAVYLCASSLQGGGNTIYFGEGSWLTVV.

V gene TRBV7-3 combines with J gene TRBJ1-1; D perhaps matches TRBD1 (5 bases). This CDR3 spans 14 amino acids. V was trimmed by 2 bases and J by 5 bases, leaving 12 bases between them. Germline CDR1 is SGHTA and CDR2 is FQGTGA. The CDR3 nucleotides read TGTGCCAGCAGCTTATTTCCCTCAGGGACTGAAGCTTTCTTT. It is translated as CASSLFPSGTEAFF. Looking up the rest from reference TRBV7-3 and TRBJ1-1 gives the full variable domain: GAGVSQTPSNKVTEKGKYVELRCDPISGHTALYWYRQSLGQGPEFLIYFQGTGAADDSGLPNDRFFAVRPEGSVSTLKIQRTERGDSAVYLCASSLFPSGTEAFFGQGTRLTVV.

This chain uses TRBV12-5 with TRBJ2-7; TRBD2 aligns across 7 bases. V dropped 7 bases and J dropped 5; count of bases not matched to a gene: 8. In germline, CDR1 is LGHNT, CDR2 FRNRAP. The CDR3 covers 13 residues. Written as DNA, the CDR3 is TGTGCTAGTGTCATCGACGGGGGGAACGAGCAGTACTTC. Its translation is CASVIDGGNEQYF.

This clone has just a few counts. The rearrangement links TRBV10-1 to TRBJ1-5, with D unresolved. Trimming pared 4 bases from V and 3 bases from J, leaving 16 bases between. Germline-derived CDR1 and CDR2 are WNHNN and SYGVQD (reference sequence). The length of the CDR3 is 16 residues. CDR3 protein: CASSALRVPPNQPQHF. The CDR3 region has the DNA TGCGCCAGCAGTGCCCTGAGGGTTCCTCCCAATCAGCCCCAGCATTTT.

CDR3 bases: TGTGCCACCAGTGATTTGAAGTATAGCTCCTACAATGAGCAGTTCTTC. Translated: CATSDLKYSSYNEQFF. J is TRBJ2-1 and V is TRBV24-1, with no clear D. CDR1 and CDR2 from the germline V gene are KGHDR and SFDVKD. The CDR3 covers 16 residues. Deletions cut 0 bases from V and 0 bases from J, with 8 bases between.

The chain couples TRBV12-3 or TRBV12-4 to TRBJ2-3; D remains ambiguous. The CDR3 loop spans 13 amino acids. Trimming pared 3 bases from V and 4 bases from J, leaving 8 bases between. CDR3 nucleotides: TGTGCCAGCAGTTTTCGTCCCCCAGATACGCAGTATTTT. It specifies CASSFRPPDTQYF.

The chain combines TRBV6-6 with TRBJ1-4; D might be TRBD1 (5 bases). CDR1 is MNHNY, CDR2 SVGAGI, per germline (reference sequence). V was cut by 0 bases and J by 6 bases, with 11 bases left in between. This CDR3 is 15 amino acids long. CDR3 in amino acids: CASSYSGGADEKLFF. The CDR3 DNA sequence: TGTGCCAGCAGTTACTCAGGTGGGGCCGATGAAAAACTGTTTTTT.

The chain carries TRBV9 and TRBJ2-7, with a tentative D call TRBD1 (6 bases). The CDR3 has 15 residues. Deletions cut 4 bases from V and 2 bases from J, with 16 bases between. Germline CDR1 and CDR2: SGDLS and YYNGEE. The CDR3 region has the DNA TGTGCCAGCAGCCTCAGGGGAACGGGCACCTACGAGCAGTACTTC. Amino acids: CASSLRGTGTYEQYF.

The chain uses TRBV19 and TRBJ2-3; 13 nucleotides match TRBD2. Germline-derived CDR1 and CDR2 are LNHDA and SQIVND (reference sequence). V was clipped by 5 bases and J by 8 bases; unmatched bases: 10. CDR3 length: 16 residues. The CDR3, as DNA: TGTGCCAGTAGTTCCAAACTAGCGGGGGGGCAAGGTACGCAGTATTTT. Translated, it gives CASSSKLAGGQGTQYF. Supplemented by reference TRBV19 and TRBJ2-3, the full variable domain reads DGGITQSPKYLFRKEGQNVTLSCEQNLNHDAMYWYRQDPGQGLRLIYYSQIVNDFQKGDIAEGYSVSREKKESFPLTVTSAQKNPTAFYLCASSSKLAGGQGTQYFGPGTRLTVL.

The chain has TRBV19 and TRBJ1-5; 7 nucleotides agree with TRBD1. The CDR3 totals 17 residues. The V segment lost 1 base and the J segment 3 bases; nucleotides outside the gene matches: 9. CDR1 and CDR2 from the germline V gene are LNHDA and SQIVND (reference sequence). Written as DNA, the CDR3 is TGTGCCAGTAGTATAGGCTTTACAGGGGCCTTCAATCAGCCCCAGCATTTT. Translated: CASSIGFTGAFNQPQHF. Variable domain in full (rest from reference TRBV19 and TRBJ1-5): DGGITQSPKYLFRKEGQNVTLSCEQNLNHDAMYWYRQDPGQGLRLIYYSQIVNDFQKGDIAEGYSVSREKKESFPLTVTSAQKNPTAFYLCASSIGFTGAFNQPQHFGDGTRLSIL.

This clone was counted once. The chain employs TRBV9 and TRBJ1-2; TRBD1 matches at 9 bases. With 4 bases clipped from V and 0 bases from J, the junction kept 10 bases outside the gene matches. The CDR3 covers 17 residues. CDR1 and CDR2 (germline): SGDLS, YYNGEE. CDR3 sequence reads: CASSPGQGHEANYGYTF. CDR3 DNA: TGTGCCAGCAGCCCAGGACAGGGGCACGAAGCTAACTATGGCTACACCTTC. The complete variable domain, with remaining parts taken from reference TRBV9 and TRBJ1-2, reads DSGVTQTPKHLITATGQRVTLRCSPRSGDLSVYWYQQSLDQGLQFLIQYYNGEERAKGNILERFSAQQFPDLHSELNLSSLELGDSALYFCASSPGQGHEANYGYTFGSGTRLTVV.

The rearrangement uses TRBV10-3 and TRBJ2-1, with 8 bases that match TRBD1. With V trimmed by 4 bases and J by 4 bases, 6 bases remained unmatched. The V gene's germline CDR1 is ENHRY and CDR2 SYGVKD. There are 15 residues in the CDR3. CDR3: CAISGETGEYNEQFF. The CDR3 DNA reads TGTGCCATCAGTGGGGAGACAGGGGAGTACAATGAGCAGTTCTTC.

The rearrangement uses TRBV7-6 and TRBJ2-1; D is possibly TRBD2 (5 bases). Germline V gives CDR1 SGHVS, CDR2 FNYEAQ. V gave up 0 bases and J gave up 9 bases, with 15 bases separating them. This CDR3 spans 15 amino acids. The CDR3 region is CASSLAAGALIEQFF. In nucleotides, the CDR3 is TGTGCCAGCAGCTTAGCGGCGGGCGCCCTTATTGAGCAGTTCTTC.

The J gene is TRBJ2-3, the V gene TRBV2; 16 nucleotides line up with TRBD2. The CDR3 contains 19 residues. V shed 3 bases, J shed 4 bases, and the junction held 10 bases outside the gene matches. CDR1 and CDR2 (germline): SNHLY, FYNNEI. The CDR3 sequence is CASSESGLAGGLDPDTQYF. The DNA for the CDR3 is TGTGCCAGCAGTGAGTCGGGACTAGCGGGGGGGTTAGACCCAGATACGCAGTATTTT.

J is TRBJ2-5 and V is TRBV6-2 or TRBV6-3, with D uncertain. Germline CDR1 is MNHEY and CDR2 is SVGEGT. This CDR3 spans 13 amino acids. The V and J ends lost 6 bases and 7 bases respectively, with 15 bases between them. CDR3 nucleotides: TGTGCCAGCAGATACGACTCACCGGGGACCCAGTACTTC. Translated: CASRYDSPGTQYF.

The chain uses TRBV2 and TRBJ2-7; D remains ambiguous. Trimming removed 3 bases at V and 2 bases at J, with 11 bases between. The CDR3 totals 14 residues. The germline CDR1 and CDR2 sequences are SNHLY and FYNNEI. CDR3 residues: CASSDNTVTYEQYF. CDR3 sequence (DNA): TGTGCCAGCAGTGATAATACGGTTACCTACGAGCAGTACTTC.

In DNA, the CDR3 is TGTGCCAGCAGCGCACTAGCGGGGGGCACAGATACGCAGTATTTT. This sequence encodes CASSALAGGTDTQYF. This sequence joins TRBV7-6 and TRBJ2-3; TRBD2 matches at 11 bases. After removal of 5 bases from V and 1 base from J, the junction contained 2 bases not matched to a gene. CDR3 length: 15 residues. From germline, CDR1 is SGHVS and CDR2 FNYEAQ.

The rearrangement joins TRBV28 to TRBJ1-4, with 7 bases lining up with TRBD1. Trimming removed 5 bases from V and 0 bases from J; junction bases left unmatched: 3. This CDR3 has 15 amino acids. Germline CDR1 reads MDHEN; CDR2 reads SYDVKM. The CDR3 region is CASSPTGATNEKLFF. CDR3 sequence (DNA): TGTGCCAGCAGTCCAACAGGGGCAACTAATGAAAAACTGTTTTTT.

J is TRBJ1-4 and V is TRBV5-6; 8 bases map to TRBD1. Germline assignment: CDR1 SGHDT and CDR2 YYEEEE. J gave up 10 bases and V 0 bases, and 8 bases lay outside the gene matches. The CDR3 sequence is 15 residues long. Here the CDR3 reads CASSLVVQGAGKLFF. The CDR3 nucleotides read TGTGCCAGCAGCTTGGTGGTCCAGGGGGCTGGAAAACTGTTTTTT.

The chain links TRBV4-1 to TRBJ2-2; 13 bases fit TRBD2. Germline CDR1 and CDR2: MGHRA and YSYEKL. V shed 4 bases, J shed 0 bases, and the junction held 5 bases outside the gene matches. This CDR3 region has 18 residues. The CDR3 DNA reads TGCGCCAGCAGCCTCTTCACTAGCGGGGGGGCGAACACCGGGGAGCTGTTTTTT. Translated, it gives CASSLFTSGGANTGELFF.

This chain uses TRBV7-2 with TRBJ1-1; D gene uncertain. The CDR3 has 13 amino acids. Germline V gene lookup returns CDR1 SGHTA and CDR2 FQGNSA. Trimming pared 3 bases from V and 5 bases from J, leaving 10 bases between. CDR3 region: CASSLPTLTEAFF. DNA for the CDR3: TGTGCCAGCAGCTTGCCAACTTTGACTGAAGCTTTCTTT.

The J gene is TRBJ2-1, the V gene TRBV19; 13 bases line up with TRBD2. CDR3 size: 16 residues. Trimming took 5 bases from V and 5 from J; bases not matched to a gene: 6. Germline V lookup: CDR1 LNHDA, CDR2 SQIVND (reference sequence). The CDR3 sequence: CASSGGTSGKNNEQFF. DNA for the CDR3: TGTGCCAGTAGTGGGGGGACTAGCGGGAAGAACAATGAGCAGTTCTTC.

The chain couples TRBV24-1 to TRBJ1-2, with 8 bases aligning to TRBD1. Germline assignment: CDR1 KGHDR and CDR2 SFDVKD. The CDR3 extends over 14 amino acids. V shed 8 bases and J 1 base; nucleotides not matched to a gene: 5. As DNA, the CDR3 is TGTGCCACCAACCCGGACAGGGTTAACTATGGCTACACCTTC. This codes for CATNPDRVNYGYTF.

In this sample, this clone turned up once. The chain combines TRBV30 with TRBJ1-6; 10 bases are a match to TRBD1. Unmatched junction bases numbered 12, after V lost 3 bases and J lost 7 bases. CDR1 and CDR2 (germline): GTSNPN, SVGIG (reference sequence). There are 17 residues in the CDR3. The CDR3 loop reads CAWRTLGQGPYNSPLHF. The DNA for the CDR3 is TGTGCCTGGAGGACCCTGGGACAGGGGCCTTACAATTCACCCCTCCACTTT.